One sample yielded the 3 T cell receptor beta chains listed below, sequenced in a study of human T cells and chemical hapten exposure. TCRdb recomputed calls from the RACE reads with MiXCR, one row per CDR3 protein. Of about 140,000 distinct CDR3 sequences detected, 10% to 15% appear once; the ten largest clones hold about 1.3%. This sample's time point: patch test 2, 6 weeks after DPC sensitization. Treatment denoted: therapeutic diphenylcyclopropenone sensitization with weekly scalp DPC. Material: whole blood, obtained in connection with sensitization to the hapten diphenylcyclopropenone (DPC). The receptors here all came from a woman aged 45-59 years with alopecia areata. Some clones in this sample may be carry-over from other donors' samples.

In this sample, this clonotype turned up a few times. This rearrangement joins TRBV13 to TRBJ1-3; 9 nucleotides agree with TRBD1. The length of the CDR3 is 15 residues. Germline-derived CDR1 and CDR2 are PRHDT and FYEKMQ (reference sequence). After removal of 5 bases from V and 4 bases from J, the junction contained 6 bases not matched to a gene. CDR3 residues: CASSRGTGFGNTIYF. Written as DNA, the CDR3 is TGTGCCAGCAGCCGGGGGACAGGGTTCGGAAACACCATATATTTT.

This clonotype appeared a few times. CDR3 residues: CASSLQQNSRYEQYF. CDR3 bases: TGTGCCAGCAGCTTGCAGCAGAACTCCCGCTACGAGCAGTACTTC. This chain joins TRBV5-4 and TRBJ2-7; no definite D call. Trimming stripped 1 base from V and 3 bases from J, with 14 bases between. The germline V gene encodes CDR1 SGHNT and CDR2 YYREEE (reference sequence). The CDR3 runs to 15 residues.

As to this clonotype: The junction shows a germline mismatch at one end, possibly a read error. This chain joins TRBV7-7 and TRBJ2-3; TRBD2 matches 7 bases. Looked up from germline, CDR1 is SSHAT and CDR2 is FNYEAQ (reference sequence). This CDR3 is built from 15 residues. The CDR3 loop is CASSSSGSGGDTQYF. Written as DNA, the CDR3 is TGTGCTAGCAGCTCTAGCGGCTCCGGCGGAGATACGCAGTATTTT.